These 17 T cell receptor beta chains were all obtained from the same sample, sequenced in a study of T cells in Graves' hyperthyroidism and ophthalmopathy. RNA transcripts yielded amplified TCR beta CDR3 regions. In the first-round RT-PCR of the TCR CDR3, the HTBI primer set was used. MiXCR, applied by TCRdb to the multiplex PCR reads, yields one record per CDR3 protein. Of hundreds of thousands of distinct CDR3 sequences in the sample, about 14% were seen once. The sequenced material came from blood. The receptor set was obtained from a woman between 50 and 59 years old with Graves' ophthalmopathy.

This clonotype was observed at least ten times. The chain is built from TRBV6-1 and TRBJ2-4; 9 bases are shared with TRBD1. Per germline, CDR1 MNHNS and CDR2 SASEGT. J was trimmed by 9 bases and V by 6 bases; bases with no gene match: 18. This CDR3 is 17 amino acids long. CDR3 in DNA: TGTGCCAGCAGACCGATGGGGACCGGGACAGGGAACACCATTCAGTACTTC. It is translated as CASRPMGTGTGNTIQYF.

This chain uses TRBV5-1 with TRBJ1-1, with TRBD1 matching over 10 bases. This CDR3 contains 15 residues. V lost 4 bases, J lost 4 bases, and 7 bases stayed unmatched. Germline V gene data show CDR1 as SGHRS and CDR2 as YFSETQ. Here the CDR3 DNA reads TGCGCCAGCAGCCGGGGACAGGGGACGATCACTGAAGCTTTCTTT. Its protein product is CASSRGQGTITEAFF.

This clonotype was seen more than once but under ten times. J is TRBJ1-4 and V is TRBV12-3 or TRBV12-4, with 11 nucleotides matching TRBD1. The CDR3 is 14 amino acids. V was clipped by 6 bases and J by 9 bases; unmatched bases: 6. CDR3 bases: TGTGCCAGCAGCTCGGGACAGGGGGTTCAAAAACTGTTTTTT. The encoded protein is CASSSGQGVQKLFF.

With respect to this clonotype: Given a much more abundant clone one base away, this may be a read error. This chain connects TRBV6-1 to TRBJ1-5, with no clear D. Germline V gene data show CDR1 as MNHNS and CDR2 as SASEGT. The CDR3 has 15 residues. The CDR3 spells CASTSLSISNLPQHF. The CDR3 nucleotides are TGTGCCAGCACGTCTCTGTCAATTAGCAATCTGCCCCAGCATTTT.

The chain employs TRBV28 and TRBJ1-1; 7 bases are a match to TRBD1. The trim removed 6 bases at V and 1 base at J, leaving 11 bases unmatched. This CDR3 is 16 amino acids long. Germline-derived CDR1 and CDR2 are MDHEN and SYDVKM. In DNA form, the CDR3 reads TGTGCCAGCAGCACTGGGGGGACAGTTTCGAACACTGAAGCTTTCTTT. Translation gives CASSTGGTVSNTEAFF.

This clonotype occurred many times. The V and J genes are TRBV11-2 and TRBJ2-1; tentatively, D is TRBD1 (6 bases). Germline assignment: CDR1 SGHAT and CDR2 FQNNGV. The length of the CDR3 is 14 residues. The ends were cut back, 5 bases at V and 5 bases at J, with 13 bases in the middle. This CDR3 is CASSANRVHNEQFF. CDR3 coding DNA: TGTGCCAGCAGCGCAAACAGGGTCCACAATGAGCAGTTCTTC.

This chain uses TRBV19 with TRBJ2-2, with 10 bases that match TRBD2. The CDR3 is made up of 18 amino acids. J lost 6 bases, V lost 3 bases, and 13 bases had no gene match. In germline, CDR1 is LNHDA, CDR2 SQIVND (reference sequence). The CDR3 DNA is TGTGCCAGTAGTATGGGGGTACTAGCGGGGTACCCACCCGGGGAGCTGTTTTTT. It encodes CASSMGVLAGYPPGELFF.

The chain carries TRBV4-1 and TRBJ2-2; D unresolved. Per germline, CDR1 MGHRA and CDR2 YSYEKL. The CDR3 has 13 amino acids. Trimming cost V 1 base and J 6 bases, with 6 bases left between them. DNA for the CDR3: TGCGCCAGCAGCCAAGTCAGCGCCGGGGAGCTGTTTTTT. Amino acid sequence: CASSQVSAGELFF.

A note on this clonotype: An end of the junction differs from the germline gene, which may be a read error. This chain uses TRBV3-1 with TRBJ2-1, with 9 bases fitting TRBD2. The CDR3 length is 15 residues. The germline CDR1 and CDR2 sequences are LGHDT and YNNKEL (reference sequence). In nucleotides, the CDR3 is TGTGCCAGCAGCAAAGCGGGAGGCTCCTACAATGGGCAGTTCTTC. Translated, it gives CASSKAGGSYNGQFF.

The chain uses TRBV11-3 and TRBJ1-6; a weak D match, TRBD1 (5 bases). Trimming shortened V by 0 bases and J by 9 bases, and 12 bases separated the two germline ends. The V gene's germline CDR1 is SGHNT and CDR2 YENEEA. The CDR3 contains 15 residues. The CDR3 sequence is CASSLDDRQSSPLHF. CDR3 coding DNA: TGTGCCAGCAGCTTAGATGACAGACAGAGTTCACCCCTCCACTTT.

This clonotype has ten or more counts. This CDR3 reads CASSLVHSGRGYEQYF. CDR3 nucleotide sequence: TGTGCCAGCAGCTTAGTTCACAGCGGGAGGGGCTACGAGCAGTACTTC. The chain links TRBV7-9 to TRBJ2-7; TRBD2 matches at 10 bases. Germline V gene sequence: CDR1 SEHNR, CDR2 FQNEAQ (reference sequence). The CDR3 runs to 16 residues. V was clipped by 1 base and J by 3 bases; unmatched bases: 6.

The J gene is TRBJ2-7, the V gene TRBV5-6; D unclear. With 0 bases removed from V and 4 bases from J, the gap between germline ends came to 8 bases. There are 13 residues in the CDR3. CDR1 and CDR2 from the germline V gene are SGHDT and YYEEEE. The CDR3 loop is CASSLGHLYEQYF. Written as DNA, the CDR3 is TGTGCCAGCAGCTTGGGCCACCTTTACGAGCAGTACTTC.

This chain connects TRBV20-1 to TRBJ2-5; D is undetermined. CDR1 is DFQATT, CDR2 SNEGSKA, per germline (reference sequence). The length of the CDR3 is 13 residues. Trimming removed 6 bases from V and 1 base from J, with 12 bases in between. The CDR3 nucleotides are TGCAGTGCCAATGCTCCGGCCCAAGAGACCCAGTACTTC. This sequence encodes CSANAPAQETQYF.

This clonotype was seen at least ten times. The rearrangement uses TRBV5-1 and TRBJ2-1; D is undetermined. CDR1 and CDR2 from the germline V gene are SGHRS and YFSETQ. The CDR3 spans 13 residues. V was pared by 5 bases and J by 0 bases, with 6 bases between. The chain's CDR3 is CASRQSSYNEQFF. CDR3 in DNA: TGCGCCAGCAGACAGAGCTCCTACAATGAGCAGTTCTTC.

This chain joins TRBV3-1 and TRBJ1-2; 9 positions agree with TRBD1. This CDR3 comprises 14 residues. J was trimmed by 8 bases and V by 1 base; bases with no gene match: 5. Germline V gene sequence: CDR1 LGHDT, CDR2 YNNKEL (reference sequence). Written as DNA, the CDR3 is TGTGCCAGCAGCCAAGCCGGGACAGGGCGCGGCTACACCTTC. Encoded protein: CASSQAGTGRGYTF.

The chain recombines TRBV6-5 with TRBJ2-3; no clear D gene. The CDR3 has 15 residues. Germline loops: CDR1 MNHEY, CDR2 SVGAGI. Trimming stripped 2 bases from V and 1 base from J, with 10 bases between. The chain's CDR3 is CASSYRDSGTDTQYF. CDR3 DNA: TGTGCCAGCAGTTACAGGGATAGTGGCACAGATACGCAGTATTTT.

This clonotype was observed many times. This chain joins TRBV12-5 and TRBJ2-5; D possibly matches TRBD1 or TRBD2 (5 bases each). CDR1 LGHNT and CDR2 FRNRAP come from the germline V gene. V shed 5 bases and J shed 2 bases, with 15 bases lying between them. The CDR3 totals 15 residues. CDR3 amino acids: CASGTLEGRQETQYF. CDR3 DNA: TGTGCTAGTGGTACTCTCGAGGGGAGACAAGAGACCCAGTACTTC.